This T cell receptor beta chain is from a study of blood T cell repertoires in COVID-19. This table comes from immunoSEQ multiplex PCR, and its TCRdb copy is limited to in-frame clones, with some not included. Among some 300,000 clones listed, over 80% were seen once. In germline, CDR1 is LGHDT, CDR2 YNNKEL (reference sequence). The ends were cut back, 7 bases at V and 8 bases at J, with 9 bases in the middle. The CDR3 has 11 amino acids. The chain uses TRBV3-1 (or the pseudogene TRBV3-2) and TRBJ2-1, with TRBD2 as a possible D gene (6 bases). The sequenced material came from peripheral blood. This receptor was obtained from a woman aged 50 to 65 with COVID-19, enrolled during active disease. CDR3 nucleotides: TGTGCCAGCACGACTAGTCATGAGCAGTTCTTC. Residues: CASTTSHEQFF.